Each of the 8 T cell receptor beta chains below was sequenced from the same sample in a study of shared clonotypes between healthy human individuals. Assay: immunoSEQ multiplex PCR; the TCRdb copy retains only in-frame clones and omits some. The table has about a million clones, about 72% seen once. The sequencing sample was made of memory CD4+ T cells from PBMCs. The subset here: CD45RA-negative fraction. These receptors came from a man aged 18 to 35 in good health. Some clones in this sample may be carry-over from other donors' samples.

Points on this clone: This may arise from a read error, as a much more abundant clone is one base away. Additional DNA sequences in this sample encode the identical CDR3. The chain is built from TRBV1 and TRBJ2-1; no DNA check was done on the table's D call, TRBD1. TRBV1 is noted as a pseudogene. The CDR3 consists of 17 residues. CDR3 sequence reads: CTSSQAGGFGSYNEQFF. CDR3 DNA sequence: TGCACCAGCAGCCAAGCTGGGGGCTTTGGGTCCTACAATGAGCAGTTCTTC.

This clone was counted a few times. The chain carries TRBV2 and TRBJ2-7; D not certain. Germline V lookup: CDR1 SNHLY, CDR2 FYNNEI. Trimming pared 1 base from V and 3 bases from J, leaving 13 bases between. The CDR3 is 15 amino acids. The chain's CDR3 is CASSEGITGLYEQYF. CDR3 bases: TGTGCCAGCAGTGAAGGTATTACCGGCCTCTACGAGCAGTACTTC.

Turning to this clone: One base separates it from a far larger clone, so it is likely a read error. In the same sample, other DNA sequences code for this CDR3. The chain links TRBV5-1 to TRBJ1-1; the D gene is possibly TRBD1 (5 bases). This CDR3 is 14 amino acids long. Germline-derived CDR1 and CDR2 are SGHRS and YFSETQ. V lost 0 bases and J lost 1, with 7 bases in between. In DNA, the CDR3 is TGCGCCAGCAGCTTGGCGGGGGAGAACACTGAAGCTTTCTTT. Residues: CASSLAGENTEAFF.

The rearrangement uses TRBV28 and TRBJ1-2; no reliable D call. In germline, CDR1 is MDHEN, CDR2 SYDVKM. CDR3 length: 14 amino acids. The germline V and J ends were trimmed by 3 bases and 2 bases, with 10 bases remaining between them. This CDR3 is CASSFPTQNYGYTF. The DNA of the CDR3 is TGTGCCAGCAGTTTTCCGACTCAGAACTATGGCTACACCTTC.

The rearrangement joins TRBV27 to TRBJ2-5; D might be TRBD1 or TRBD2, each matching 5 bases. V lost 5 bases and J lost 0, with 19 bases in between. Germline V gene data show CDR1 as MNHEY and CDR2 as SMNVEV (reference sequence). The CDR3 runs to 17 residues. The CDR3, as DNA: TGTGCCAGCAGTCGGGGCAGGACTTATTCGTACCAAGAGACCCAGTACTTC. Protein sequence: CASSRGRTYSYQETQYF.

This sequence joins TRBV25-1 and TRBJ2-3, with D possibly matching TRBD2 (5 bases). Germline assignment: CDR1 MGHDK and CDR2 SYGVNS. The CDR3 loop spans 16 amino acids. The germline V and J ends were trimmed by 4 bases and 4 bases, with 18 bases remaining between them. Written as DNA, the CDR3 is TGTGCCAGCAGTGCGAAGAAACTAGTATCGGCAGATACGCAGTATTTT. This sequence encodes CASSAKKLVSADTQYF.

The rearrangement uses TRBV30 and TRBJ1-1, with a possible D match to TRBD1 (5 bases). The CDR3 covers 16 residues. The germline V gene encodes CDR1 GTSNPN and CDR2 SVGIG (reference sequence). Trimming cost V 5 bases and J 3 bases, with 22 bases left between them. The CDR3 DNA reads TGTGCCTGGGATTTCCTTATGACCCCGGGGGACACTGAAGCTTTCTTT. Amino acid sequence: CAWDFLMTPGDTEAFF.

The V call is TRBV25-1, the J call TRBJ2-4; maybe TRBD1 (6 bases). V lost 10 bases to trimming and J lost 5 bases, with 30 bases between them. Germline lookup yields CDR1 MGHDK and CDR2 SYGVNS. The CDR3 totals 18 residues. CDR3 sequence: CANLDSGRAGDRENIQYF. CDR3 sequence (DNA): TGTGCCAACCTAGATTCGGGAAGGGCAGGGGATAGAGAAAACATTCAGTACTTC.